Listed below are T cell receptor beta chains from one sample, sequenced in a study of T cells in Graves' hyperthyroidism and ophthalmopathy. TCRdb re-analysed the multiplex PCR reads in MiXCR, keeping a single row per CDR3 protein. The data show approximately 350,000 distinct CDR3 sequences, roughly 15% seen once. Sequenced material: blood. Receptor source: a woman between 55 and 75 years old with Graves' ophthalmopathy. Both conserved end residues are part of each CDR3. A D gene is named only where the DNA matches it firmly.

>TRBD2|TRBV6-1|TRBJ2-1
CASGRAGVANEQFF
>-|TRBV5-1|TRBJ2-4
CASSFEDGLNIQYF
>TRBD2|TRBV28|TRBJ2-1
CASSLSLAGVGEQFF
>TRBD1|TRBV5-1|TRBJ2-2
CASSQLTGAANTGELFF
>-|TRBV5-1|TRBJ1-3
CASSPGGVGNTIYF
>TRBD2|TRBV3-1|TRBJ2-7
CASSLSGRVRYEQYF
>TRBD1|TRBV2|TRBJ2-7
CASDAGTGGYEQYF
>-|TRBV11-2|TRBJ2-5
CASSFRGQVGETQYF
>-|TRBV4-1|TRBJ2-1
CASSQDYEYEQFF
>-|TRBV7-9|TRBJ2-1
CASSLVVYSYNEQFF
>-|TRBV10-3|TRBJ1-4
CAISEGRGNEKLFF
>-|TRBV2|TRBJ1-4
CASSSDLTQGKLFF
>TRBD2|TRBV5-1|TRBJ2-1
CASSPGRGVAGDEQFF
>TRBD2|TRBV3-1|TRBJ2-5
CASSQVSGTSGDQETQYF
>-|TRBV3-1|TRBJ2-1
CASRRAKGNEQFF
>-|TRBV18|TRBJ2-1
CASSPPVGSSYNEQFF
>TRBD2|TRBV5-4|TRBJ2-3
CASSLSLREGTDTQYF
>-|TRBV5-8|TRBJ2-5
CASSLERLRETQYF
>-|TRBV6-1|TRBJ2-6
CAGNSGANVLTF
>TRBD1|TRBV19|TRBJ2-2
CASSIVGTGLVYTGELFF